Listed here are 9 T cell receptor beta chains from one sample, sequenced in a study of siplizumab effects on memory and regulatory T cells. Data came from immunoSEQ multiplex PCR; TCRdb stores just in-frame clones and leaves some out. The sample includes about 110,000 clones, about 90% of them seen just once. Input material: Tregs sorted from blood. All receptors derive from a human donor in good health.

There are a few counts of this clone. The gene calls are TRBV5-1 and TRBJ1-6; D remains ambiguous. Looked up from germline, CDR1 is SGHRS and CDR2 is YFSETQ. V was shortened by 5 bases and J by 9 bases, with 15 bases between the two germline ends. The CDR3 totals 14 residues. The CDR3 nucleotides read TGCGCCAGCAGTTCCGGGAACGAGGGTTCACCCCTCCACTTT. Its protein product is CASSSGNEGSPLHF.

The CDR3 DNA reads as TGTGCCAGCAGTGAACGCGGGGGGGCCTTCGGCGAGCAGTTCTTC. It specifies CASSERGGAFGEQFF. J is TRBJ2-1 and V is TRBV6-1, with 9 nucleotides matching TRBD2. In germline, CDR1 is MNHNS, CDR2 SASEGT. CDR3 size: 15 residues. The V gene end was trimmed by 2 bases and the J gene end by 10 bases; junction bases not matched to a gene: 9.

This chain uses TRBV27 with TRBJ1-6, with TRBD1 as a possible D gene (6 bases). CDR3 length: 14 residues. CDR1 and CDR2 from the germline V gene are MNHEY and SMNVEV (reference sequence). V lost 7 bases and J 2 bases, leaving 9 bases between the germline ends. The CDR3 sequence is CASTGGTYNSPLHF. Written as DNA, the CDR3 is TGTGCCAGCACGGGGGGCACCTATAATTCACCCCTCCACTTT.

This clone was seen only once. The chain combines TRBV16 with TRBJ1-3; D perhaps matches TRBD1 (6 bases). The V end lost 6 bases, the J end lost 0 bases, and 12 bases lay between the germline ends. Germline values: CDR1 KGHSY, CDR2 FQNENV. The CDR3 consists of 15 residues. The CDR3 DNA sequence: TGTGCCAGCAGACCTTTGGACAGCTCTGGAAACACCATATATTTT. As protein: CASRPLDSSGNTIYF.

V is TRBV5-4 and J is TRBJ1-4; possibly TRBD1 for D (5 bases). CDR1 SGHNT and CDR2 YYREEE come from the germline V gene (reference sequence). The CDR3 runs 12 residues. The V gene lost 0 bases and the J gene lost 10 bases, with 7 bases spanning the gap. For the CDR3, the DNA is TGTGCCAGCAGCTTGGCCGGGGGAAAACTGTTTTTT. It yields the protein CASSLAGGKLFF.

V gene TRBV10-3 combines with J gene TRBJ2-1; no firm D call. The CDR3 is 14 residues long. V lost 11 bases to trimming and J lost 0 bases, with 14 bases between them. Germline-derived CDR1 and CDR2 are ENHRY and SYGVKD. The CDR3 region has the DNA TGTGCCCCAAGGCTGCGGTCCTCCTACAATGAGCAGTTCTTC. Translating it yields CAPRLRSSYNEQFF.

The rearrangement joins TRBV23-1 to TRBJ2-7; D unclear. TRBV23-1 is identified as an open reading frame with a role that is uncertain. The CDR3 consists of 12 residues. V was clipped by 6 bases and J by 2 bases, with 8 bases between them. CDR3 nucleotides: TGCGCCAGCAGCCCGACGACCTACGAGCAGTACTTC. It specifies CASSPTTYEQYF.

The V gene is TRBV7-6, the J gene TRBJ2-3, with 7 bases identical to TRBD1. The germline gives CDR1 SGHVS, CDR2 FNYEAQ. J lost 6 bases, V lost 5 bases, and 2 bases had no gene match. The CDR3 extends over 12 amino acids. CDR3 in amino acids: CASSPRGDTQYF. The DNA for the CDR3 is TGTGCCAGCAGCCCCAGGGGGGATACGCAGTATTTT.

CDR3 protein: CASSGGRSNQPQHF. The CDR3 bases are TGTGCCAGCAGCGGGGGGCGTAGCAATCAGCCCCAGCATTTT. This rearrangement joins TRBV6-5 to TRBJ1-5, with D perhaps matching TRBD1 (6 bases). Germline lookup yields CDR1 MNHEY and CDR2 SVGAGI. V lost 6 bases to trimming and J lost 0 bases, with 9 bases between them. The length of the CDR3 is 14 residues.